This TCR beta chain was sequenced in a study of blood T cell repertoires in COVID-19. Study details: Material from acute and convalescent COVID-19 was sourced from the United States, Italy and Spain. The cDNA or gDNA used as material had been derived from T cells, B-cell-depleted T cells, or PBMCs.

The germline V and J ends were trimmed by 1 base and 0 bases, with 19 bases remaining between them. The CDR3 spans 18 residues. Germline V gene lookup returns CDR1 GTSNPN and CDR2 SVGIG (reference sequence). Sequencing was performed with immunoSEQ multiplex PCR; in TCRdb, only in-frame clones are kept and a portion is missing. The table lists about 310,000 clones, around 91% of them singletons. This clonotype originated in a woman aged 40 to 55 with COVID-19, enrolled during active disease. The material sequenced was peripheral blood. The J gene is TRBJ1-5, the V gene TRBV30; maybe TRBD1 (5 bases). The CDR3 is CAWSGTGEGVYSNQPQHF. DNA for the CDR3: TGTGCCTGGAGTGGTACAGGCGAAGGTGTTTATAGCAATCAGCCCCAGCATTTT.